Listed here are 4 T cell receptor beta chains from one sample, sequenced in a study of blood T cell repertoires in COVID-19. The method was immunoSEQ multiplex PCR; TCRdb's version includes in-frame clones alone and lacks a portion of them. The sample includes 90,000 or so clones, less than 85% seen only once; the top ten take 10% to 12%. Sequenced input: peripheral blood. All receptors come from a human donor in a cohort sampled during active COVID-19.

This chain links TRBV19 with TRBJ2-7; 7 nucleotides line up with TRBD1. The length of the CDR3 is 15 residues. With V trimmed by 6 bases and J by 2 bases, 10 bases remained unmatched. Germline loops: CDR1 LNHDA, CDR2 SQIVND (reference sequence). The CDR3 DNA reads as TGTGCCAGTAGGAATACAGGGGTTCCAACCTACGAGCAGTACTTC. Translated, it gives CASRNTGVPTYEQYF. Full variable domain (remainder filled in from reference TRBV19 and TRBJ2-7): DGGITQSPKYLFRKEGQNVTLSCEQNLNHDAMYWYRQDPGQGLRLIYYSQIVNDFQKGDIAEGYSVSREKKESFPLTVTSAQKNPTAFYLCASRNTGVPTYEQYFGPGTRLTVT.

The CDR3 DNA reads as TGTGCCAGCAGCGTAGATTCGGGAGGATTCACAGATACGCAGTATTTT. Amino acid sequence: CASSVDSGGFTDTQYF. The rearrangement joins TRBV9 to TRBJ2-3, with 7 nucleotides matching TRBD2. The germline CDR1 and CDR2 sequences are SGDLS and YYNGEE. The CDR3 totals 16 residues. Losses at the gene ends were 0 bases for V and 2 bases for J; bases not matched to a gene: 6.

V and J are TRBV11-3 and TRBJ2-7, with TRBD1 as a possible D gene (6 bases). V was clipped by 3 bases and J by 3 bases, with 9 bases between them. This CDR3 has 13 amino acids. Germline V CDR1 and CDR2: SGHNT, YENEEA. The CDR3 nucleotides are TGTGCCAGCAGCTTCACAGGGAGCTACGAGCAGTACTTC. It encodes CASSFTGSYEQYF.

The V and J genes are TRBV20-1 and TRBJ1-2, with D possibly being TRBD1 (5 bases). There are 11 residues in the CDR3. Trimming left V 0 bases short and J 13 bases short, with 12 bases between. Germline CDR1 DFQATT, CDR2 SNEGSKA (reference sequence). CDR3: CSAREGGVGTF. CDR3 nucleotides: TGCAGTGCTAGAGAGGGAGGGGTAGGCACCTTC.